This T cell receptor (beta chain) was obtained from a study of blood T cell repertoires in COVID-19. Study background: COVID-19 samples, acute and convalescent, were from the United States, Italy and Spain. PBMCs, B-cell-depleted T cells, or T cells provided the cDNA or gDNA that made up the material.

Per the study methods: Reference gene primer amplification gave estimated nucleated cell counts. TCRdb's copy holds only in-frame clones and misses some; the assay was immunoSEQ multiplex PCR. V, J and clone size are taken as reported in that table, and D and trimming were inferred from the DNA itself. The profile shows about 170,000 clones, 65% to 80% of them singletons. This CDR3 region has 13 residues. The germline gives CDR1 SGHTA, CDR2 FQGNSA. V was trimmed by 1 base and J by 4 bases, leaving 7 bases between them. Sequencing was done on a sample of peripheral blood. The chain carries TRBV7-2 and TRBJ2-5; D gene unclear. The TCR was taken from a man aged 60-69 years with acute or convalescent COVID-19. The DNA for the CDR3 is TGTGCCAGCAGCTTAGTCCCAGTAGAGACCCAGTACTTC. It yields the protein CASSLVPVETQYF.